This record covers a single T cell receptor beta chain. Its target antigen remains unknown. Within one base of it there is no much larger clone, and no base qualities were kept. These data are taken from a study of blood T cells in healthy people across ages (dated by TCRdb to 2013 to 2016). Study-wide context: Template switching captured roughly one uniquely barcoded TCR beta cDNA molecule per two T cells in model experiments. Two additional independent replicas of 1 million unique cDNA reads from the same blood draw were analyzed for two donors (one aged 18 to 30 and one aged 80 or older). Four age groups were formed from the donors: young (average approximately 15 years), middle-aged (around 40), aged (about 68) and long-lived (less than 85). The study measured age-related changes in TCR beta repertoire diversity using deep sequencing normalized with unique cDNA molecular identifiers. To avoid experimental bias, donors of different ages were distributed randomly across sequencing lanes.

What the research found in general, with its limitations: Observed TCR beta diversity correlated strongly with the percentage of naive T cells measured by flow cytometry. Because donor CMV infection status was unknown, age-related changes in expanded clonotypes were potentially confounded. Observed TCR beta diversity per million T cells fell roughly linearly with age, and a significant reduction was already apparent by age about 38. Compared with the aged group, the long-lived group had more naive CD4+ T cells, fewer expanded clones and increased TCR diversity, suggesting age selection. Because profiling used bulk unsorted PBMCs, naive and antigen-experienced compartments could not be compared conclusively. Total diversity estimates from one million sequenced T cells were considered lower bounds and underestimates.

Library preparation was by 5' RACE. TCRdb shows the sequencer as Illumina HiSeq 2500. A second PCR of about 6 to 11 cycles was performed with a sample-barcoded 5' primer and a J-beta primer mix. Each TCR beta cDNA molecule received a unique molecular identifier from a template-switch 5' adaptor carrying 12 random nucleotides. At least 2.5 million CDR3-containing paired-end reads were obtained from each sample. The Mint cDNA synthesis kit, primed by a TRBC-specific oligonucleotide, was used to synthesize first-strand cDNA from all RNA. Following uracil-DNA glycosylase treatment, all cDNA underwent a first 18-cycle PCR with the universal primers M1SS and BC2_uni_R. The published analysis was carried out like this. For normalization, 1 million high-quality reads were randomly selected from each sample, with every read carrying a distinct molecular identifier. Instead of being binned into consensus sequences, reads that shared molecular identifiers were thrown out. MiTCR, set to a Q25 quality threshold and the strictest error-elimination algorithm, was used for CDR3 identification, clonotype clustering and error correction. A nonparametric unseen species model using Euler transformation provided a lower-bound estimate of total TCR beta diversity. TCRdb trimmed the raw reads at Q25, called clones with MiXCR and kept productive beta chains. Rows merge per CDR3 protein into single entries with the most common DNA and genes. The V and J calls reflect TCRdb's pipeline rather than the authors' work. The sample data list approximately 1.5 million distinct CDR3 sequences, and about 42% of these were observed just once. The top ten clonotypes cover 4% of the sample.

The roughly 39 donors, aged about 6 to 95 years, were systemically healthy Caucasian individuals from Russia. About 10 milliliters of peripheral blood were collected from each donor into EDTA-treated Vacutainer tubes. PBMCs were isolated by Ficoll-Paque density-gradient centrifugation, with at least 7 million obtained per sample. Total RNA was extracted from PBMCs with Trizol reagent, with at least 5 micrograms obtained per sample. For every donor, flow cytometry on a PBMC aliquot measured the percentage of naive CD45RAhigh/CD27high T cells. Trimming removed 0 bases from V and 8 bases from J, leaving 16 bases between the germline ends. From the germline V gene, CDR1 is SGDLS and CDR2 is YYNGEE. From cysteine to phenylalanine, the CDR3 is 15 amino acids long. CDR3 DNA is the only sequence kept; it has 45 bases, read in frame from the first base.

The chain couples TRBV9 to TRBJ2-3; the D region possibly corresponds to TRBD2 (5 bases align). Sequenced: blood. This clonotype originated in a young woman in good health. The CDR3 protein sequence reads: CASSVGGLGLGTQYF. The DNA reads TGTGCCAGCAGCGTAGGAGGACTCGGGTTGGGTACGCAGTATTTT.